This passage covers 27 T cell receptor beta chains from one sample sequenced in a study of T cell changes during pregnancy in multiple sclerosis. Profiling relied on immunoSEQ multiplex PCR, and the TCRdb table lists in-frame clones only, not all of them. The repertoire holds approximately 100,000 clones, with roughly nine tenths as singletons. The sample here was peripheral blood, taken after pregnancy. The receptors derive from a female donor in good health, enrolled as a control in a pregnancy study.

CDR3 sequence: CASSLMDRGSRNEQFF. The CDR3 region has the DNA TGTGCCAGCAGCTTAATGGACAGGGGATCTAGGAATGAGCAGTTCTTC. V gene TRBV7-8 combines with J gene TRBJ2-1, with 9 bases lining up with TRBD1. CDR1 is SGHVS and CDR2 is FQNEAQ in the germline V gene. CDR3 length: 16 residues. V was pared by 2 bases and J by 7 bases, with 9 bases of the junction left unmatched.

The J gene is TRBJ2-4, the V gene TRBV6-6, with no clear D. The CDR3 is made up of 14 amino acids. V was trimmed by 4 bases and J by 1 base, leaving 8 bases between them. Germline V gene lookup returns CDR1 MNHNY and CDR2 SVGAGI (reference sequence). Here the CDR3 DNA reads TGTGCCAGCAGTTCGGAGCGCGCCAAAAACATTCAGTACTTC. Its protein product is CASSSERAKNIQYF.

The chain joins TRBV18 to TRBJ1-1, with TRBD1 as a possible D gene (5 bases). Trimming took 0 bases from V and 1 from J, leaving 9 bases between them. Germline CDR1 KGHSH, CDR2 LQKENI. CDR3 length: 15 residues. CDR3 nucleotides: TGTGCCAGCTCACCACCCGCAGGGAAGAACACTGAAGCTTTCTTT. This sequence encodes CASSPPAGKNTEAFF.

The chain recombines TRBV14 with TRBJ1-3; 7 nucleotides match TRBD1. The germline gives CDR1 SGHDN, CDR2 FVKESK. The CDR3 extends over 14 amino acids. The V gene end was trimmed by 6 bases and the J gene end by 1 base; junction bases not matched to a gene: 3. The CDR3 bases are TGTGCCAGCAGAGACAGGGCTTCTGGAAACACCATATATTTT. It specifies CASRDRASGNTIYF.

The chain uses TRBV5-6 and TRBJ1-1; 7 positions agree with TRBD1. Germline assignment: CDR1 SGHDT and CDR2 YYEEEE. J gave up 1 base and V 5 bases, and 5 bases lay outside the gene matches. This CDR3 comprises 14 residues. CDR3 residues: CASREGGGNTEAFF. CDR3 nucleotides: TGTGCCAGCAGGGAAGGGGGCGGGAACACTGAAGCTTTCTTT.

This chain uses TRBV2 with TRBJ2-7; D gene uncertain. The length of the CDR3 is 12 residues. Looked up from germline, CDR1 is SNHLY and CDR2 is FYNNEI. With 6 bases removed from V and 7 bases from J, the gap between germline ends came to 13 bases. Here the CDR3 reads CASRNPRPEQYF. In DNA form, the CDR3 reads TGTGCCAGCAGAAATCCTAGACCGGAGCAGTACTTC.

V is TRBV30 and J is TRBJ2-5; D perhaps matches TRBD2 (5 bases). V gave up 3 bases and J gave up 0 bases, with 11 bases separating them. This CDR3 contains 14 residues. Germline values: CDR1 GTSNPN, CDR2 SVGIG (reference sequence). The CDR3 here is CAWRSRRYQETQYF. The CDR3 DNA reads as TGTGCCTGGAGGTCGAGGAGGTACCAAGAGACCCAGTACTTC.

The chain carries TRBV7-8 and TRBJ2-5, with D uncertain. Looked up from germline, CDR1 is SGHVS and CDR2 is FQNEAQ. The V gene lost 7 bases and the J gene lost 6 bases, with 12 bases spanning the gap. CDR3 length: 12 residues. The CDR3 DNA reads as TGTGCCAGCAACAACCCAGGAAAGACCCAGTACTTC. This codes for CASNNPGKTQYF.

The chain combines TRBV9 with TRBJ2-2; a possible D gene is TRBD2 (5 bases). The V gene lost 0 bases and the J gene lost 0 bases, with 6 bases spanning the gap. Germline V gives CDR1 SGDLS, CDR2 YYNGEE. The CDR3 consists of 15 residues. CDR3 bases: TGTGCCAGCAGCGTAGCGGGGACGAACACCGGGGAGCTGTTTTTT. It codes for CASSVAGTNTGELFF.

V is TRBV6-6 and J is TRBJ1-2; TRBD1 aligns across 9 bases. The germline V gene encodes CDR1 MNHNY and CDR2 SVGAGI (reference sequence). J was trimmed by 4 bases and V by 5 bases; bases with no gene match: 5. This CDR3 is built from 14 residues. CDR3: CASSPLQGAYGYTF. The CDR3 DNA reads as TGTGCCAGCAGTCCCCTACAGGGGGCCTATGGCTACACCTTC.

The V gene is TRBV27, the J gene TRBJ1-5; no definite D call. Trimming pared 6 bases from V and 0 bases from J, leaving 21 bases between. The CDR3 contains 18 residues. The germline CDR1 and CDR2 sequences are MNHEY and SMNVEV (reference sequence). The CDR3 sequence: CASSSGSLSENSNQPQHF. The CDR3 DNA sequence: TGTGCCAGCAGCTCCGGGTCACTGAGCGAAAATAGCAATCAGCCCCAGCATTTT.

The rearrangement uses TRBV5-1 and TRBJ2-2; weak D call: TRBD2 (6 bases). Trimming took off 9 bases at V and 5 bases at J, with 11 bases between the two ends. The CDR3 length is 12 residues. CDR1 is SGHRS and CDR2 is YFSETQ in the germline V gene. The CDR3 DNA follows: TGCGCCACTGGGACTGAGACCGGGGAGCTGTTTTTT. It encodes CATGTETGELFF.

The chain has TRBV5-1 and TRBJ2-3; D perhaps matches TRBD1 (6 bases). Germline-derived CDR1 and CDR2 are SGHRS and YFSETQ. With 5 bases removed from V and 4 bases from J, the gap between germline ends came to 11 bases. This CDR3 has 13 residues. Here the CDR3 reads CASSGQSPDTQYF. In nucleotides, the CDR3 is TGCGCCAGCAGTGGACAGTCCCCAGATACGCAGTATTTT.

The chain has TRBV6-5 and TRBJ1-2; D is unclear. The ends were cut back, 0 bases at V and 7 bases at J, with 12 bases in the middle. Germline CDR1 MNHEY, CDR2 SVGAGI. This CDR3 has 14 amino acids. Here the CDR3 DNA reads TGTGCCAGCAGTTACTCGAGTAGAGGGTTTGGCTACACCTTC. This gives the protein CASSYSSRGFGYTF.

V is TRBV6-6 and J is TRBJ2-7; D uncertain. V was clipped by 8 bases and J by 1 base, with 21 bases between them. CDR1 is MNHNY and CDR2 is SVGAGI in the germline V gene (reference sequence). The CDR3 has 16 residues. CDR3 amino acids: CASLTLPGPYSYEQYF. CDR3 coding DNA: TGTGCCAGCCTGACGCTTCCGGGTCCTTATTCCTACGAGCAGTACTTC.

This clone was detected once. The V call is TRBV5-1, the J call TRBJ2-3; 9 nucleotides match TRBD1. The germline V gene encodes CDR1 SGHRS and CDR2 YFSETQ. The CDR3 loop spans 14 amino acids. The V and J ends lost 0 bases and 6 bases, in that order; junction bases with no gene match: 2. The CDR3: CASSLADRGDTQYF. The CDR3 nucleotides read TGCGCCAGCAGCTTGGCTGACAGGGGGGATACGCAGTATTTT. The complete variable domain, with remaining parts taken from reference TRBV5-1 and TRBJ2-3, reads KAGVTQTPRYLIKTRGQQVTLSCSPISGHRSVSWYQQTPGQGLQFLFEYFSETQRNKGNFPGRFSGRQFSNSRSEMNVSTLELGDSALYLCASSLADRGDTQYFGPGTRLTVL.

This chain joins TRBV5-6 and TRBJ2-1; no clear D. Germline-derived CDR1 and CDR2 are SGHDT and YYEEEE. The CDR3 sequence is 12 residues long. V dropped 1 base and J dropped 10 bases, with 9 bases sitting between them. This CDR3 reads CASSLSMREQFF. The CDR3 DNA reads TGTGCCAGCAGCTTGTCTATGCGGGAGCAGTTCTTC.

The rearrangement uses TRBV7-2 and TRBJ2-7; 11 nucleotides line up with TRBD2. This CDR3 contains 17 residues. Germline lookup yields CDR1 SGHTA and CDR2 FQGNSA. V lost 1 base to trimming and J lost 0 bases; unmatched junction nucleotides: 5. CDR3 nucleotides: TGTGCCAGCAGCTTAGTCGAAGGACTAGCGGGCTCCTACGAGCAGTACTTC. Translating it yields CASSLVEGLAGSYEQYF.

The chain carries TRBV5-4 and TRBJ2-3, with D possibly matching TRBD2 (6 bases). The germline CDR1 and CDR2 sequences are SGHNT and YYREEE (reference sequence). This CDR3 has 15 residues. V lost 5 bases, J lost 0 bases, and 13 bases lay in between. This CDR3 reads CASRAEAGSTDTQYF. In DNA, the CDR3 is TGTGCCAGCAGGGCGGAGGCGGGGAGCACAGATACGCAGTATTTT.

This chain joins TRBV5-8 and TRBJ1-2, with 8 bases fitting TRBD1. CDR1 SGHTS and CDR2 YDEGEE come from the germline V gene. The CDR3 totals 13 residues. With 4 bases clipped from V and 8 bases from J, the junction kept 7 bases outside the gene matches. The CDR3 spells CASSRGQGRGYTF. CDR3 in DNA: TGTGCCAGCAGCCGTGGACAGGGTCGCGGCTACACCTTC.

The chain joins TRBV5-6 to TRBJ2-1; tentatively, D is TRBD2 (6 bases). In germline, CDR1 is SGHDT, CDR2 YYEEEE. The CDR3 is 15 amino acids. Trimming took off 0 bases at V and 8 bases at J, with 15 bases between the two ends. The CDR3 bases are TGTGCCAGCAGCTTGGCAGTAGCGGTTGCGGATGAGCAGTTCTTC. This gives the protein CASSLAVAVADEQFF.

The chain combines TRBV6-6 with TRBJ2-1; TRBD1 might be the D (6 bases). Trimming took 6 bases from V and 7 from J, leaving 16 bases between them. Germline V gene data show CDR1 as MNHNY and CDR2 as SVGAGI (reference sequence). CDR3 length equals 14 residues. The chain's CDR3 is CASRVRTARNEQFF. DNA for the CDR3: TGTGCCAGCAGGGTAAGGACAGCCCGGAATGAGCAGTTCTTC.

About this clone itself: One end of the junction does not line up with germline, which may come from a read error. J is TRBJ2-3 and V is TRBV9, with TRBD2 identical over 9 bases. The V gene's germline CDR1 is SGDLS and CDR2 YYNGEE. The CDR3 has 15 amino acids. CDR3 sequence: CASSVEGTSTDTQYF. CDR3 nucleotide sequence: TGTGCCAGCAGCGTAGAGGGGACTAGCACCGATACGCAGTATTTT.

The CDR3 here is CASTPTSAHNEQFF. In DNA, the CDR3 is TGTGCCAGCACCCCGACTAGCGCCCACAATGAGCAGTTCTTC. The chain carries TRBV7-3 and TRBJ2-1; 8 bases match TRBD2. CDR1 is SGHTA and CDR2 is FQGTGA in the germline V gene. The J segment lost 5 bases and the V segment lost 7 bases, leaving 7 bases of the junction unmatched. This CDR3 has 14 residues. Full variable domain (missing parts from reference TRBV7-3 and TRBJ2-1): GAGVSQTPSNKVTEKGKYVELRCDPISGHTALYWYRQSLGQGPEFLIYFQGTGAADDSGLPNDRFFAVRPEGSVSTLKIQRTERGDSAVYLCASTPTSAHNEQFFGPGTRLTVL.

This rearrangement joins TRBV25-1 to TRBJ1-1; a weak D match, TRBD1 (6 bases). Germline CDR1 and CDR2: MGHDK and SYGVNS. This CDR3 region has 11 residues. Trimming left V 8 bases short and J 5 bases short, with 9 bases between. The CDR3 bases are TGTGCCAGCCAGGGGCTTACTGAAGCTTTCTTT. Translation gives CASQGLTEAFF.

This chain links TRBV19 with TRBJ2-1, with TRBD1 identical over 8 bases. This CDR3 is 15 amino acids long. Trimming took 6 bases from V and 4 from J; bases not matched to a gene: 8. Germline CDR1 is LNHDA and CDR2 is SQIVND (reference sequence). The DNA for the CDR3 is TGTGCCAGTAGGCCCGGGACAGGCGCTTACAATGAGCAGTTCTTC. It encodes CASRPGTGAYNEQFF. The full variable domain, in which reference TRBV19 and TRBJ2-1 provide the parts outside the CDR3, is DGGITQSPKYLFRKEGQNVTLSCEQNLNHDAMYWYRQDPGQGLRLIYYSQIVNDFQKGDIAEGYSVSREKKESFPLTVTSAQKNPTAFYLCASRPGTGAYNEQFFGPGTRLTVL.

The chain has TRBV9 and TRBJ2-1; possibly TRBD1 for D (5 bases). Germline V gene sequence: CDR1 SGDLS, CDR2 YYNGEE. This CDR3 contains 12 residues. V lost 4 bases to trimming and J lost 8 bases, with 10 bases between them. The CDR3 bases are TGTGCCAGCAGCCCCCAAGGGGATGAGCAGTTCTTC. As protein: CASSPQGDEQFF.